The 10 T cell receptor beta chains given below trace back to one sample, sequenced in a study of memory CD4+ T cells and cytomegalovirus serostatus. The sort gate was single viable CD3+CD4+CD8-CD45RO+ cells for memory CD4+ T cells. Repertoires were generated with immunoSEQ multiplex PCR, while TCRdb's copy carries only in-frame clones and drops some. The data contain tens of thousands of clones, about 78% of them seen just once; the ten biggest clones take up approximately 4.5%. The sample taken for sequencing was memory CD4+ T cells from blood. Receptor source: an adult in good health and CMV-seropositive.

V usage is TRBV10-3 and J usage is TRBJ1-3; the D is unclear. CDR3 size: 11 residues. The ends were cut back, 7 bases at V and 2 bases at J, with 3 bases in the middle. Germline loops: CDR1 ENHRY, CDR2 SYGVKD. CDR3 bases: TGTGCCATCATAGCTGGAAACACCATATATTTT. Translation gives CAIIAGNTIYF.

The chain's CDR3 is CASSLNLEAYTF. DNA for the CDR3: TGTGCCAGCAGCCTGAACCTGGAGGCCTACACCTTC. The chain uses TRBV6-1 and TRBJ1-2; no clear D gene. V shed 6 bases and J shed 10 bases, with 15 bases lying between them. The CDR3 runs 12 residues. The V gene's germline CDR1 is MNHNS and CDR2 SASEGT.

The chain recombines TRBV28 with TRBJ2-7; TRBD2 matches at 8 bases. The trim removed 2 bases at V and 5 bases at J, leaving 14 bases unmatched. CDR3 length: 17 residues. Germline V gives CDR1 MDHEN, CDR2 SYDVKM. CDR3 nucleotides: TGTGCCAGCAGTTTACGCCTCGGTGGCGGGAGGTTTCACGAGCAGTACTTC. Its protein product is CASSLRLGGGRFHEQYF.

This rearrangement joins TRBV19 to TRBJ1-4; 10 bases are shared with TRBD1. The CDR3 is 15 residues long. Germline CDR1 reads LNHDA; CDR2 reads SQIVND (reference sequence). V lost 9 bases and J lost 3; bases outside the gene matches: 7. As DNA, the CDR3 is TGTGCCAGCGCCGGGACAGGGGAACCTAATGAAAAACTGTTTTTT. The encoded protein is CASAGTGEPNEKLFF.

This clone showed up just once. The V call is TRBV5-4, the J call TRBJ1-1; TRBD1 matches 11 bases. CDR1 and CDR2 (germline): SGHNT, YYREEE (reference sequence). The CDR3 contains 16 residues. Germline trimming cut 2 bases from V and 7 bases from J; bases unmatched to any gene: 10. The DNA of the CDR3 is TGTGCCAGCAGCTTCGAGTCCGGGACAGGGGGTGTTGAAGCTTTCTTT. It encodes CASSFESGTGGVEAFF.

The chain joins TRBV19 to TRBJ1-2; D is uncertain. Trimming pared 4 bases from V and 8 bases from J, leaving 17 bases between. Germline V gene sequence: CDR1 LNHDA, CDR2 SQIVND (reference sequence). The CDR3 loop spans 14 amino acids. The CDR3 bases are TGTGCCAGTAGTAAGGAGGACCGCGCAGGCGGCTACACCTTC. Residues: CASSKEDRAGGYTF.

V gene TRBV10-3 combines with J gene TRBJ2-1; 16 bases fit TRBD2. Per the germline V gene, CDR1 is ENHRY and CDR2 is SYGVKD. The V segment lost 2 bases and the J segment 2 bases; nucleotides outside the gene matches: 12. The CDR3 length is 21 residues. The CDR3 DNA follows: TGTGCCATCAGTGAGGGGACCGGGACTAGCGGGGGGGCAACCCCCTACAATGAGCAGTTCTTC. Protein: CAISEGTGTSGGATPYNEQFF.

The V call is TRBV29-1, the J call TRBJ2-3, with a weak D call TRBD1 (6 bases). CDR3 length: 13 amino acids. V lost 2 bases and J lost 7, with 13 bases in between. Germline CDR1 and CDR2: SQVTM and ANQGSEA. The CDR3 sequence: CSVEHGQTYTQYF. As DNA, the CDR3 is TGCAGCGTTGAACACGGACAGACGTATACGCAGTATTTT.

The chain links TRBV4-2 to TRBJ2-3; no reliable D call. This CDR3 comprises 17 residues. From germline, CDR1 is LGHNA and CDR2 YNFKEQ. The ends were cut back, 0 bases at V and 2 bases at J, with 15 bases in the middle. The CDR3 region is CASSQDSRLPYTDTQYF. For the CDR3, the DNA is TGTGCCAGCAGCCAAGATTCCCGTTTACCTTACACAGATACGCAGTATTTT.

The chain couples TRBV5-4 to TRBJ2-7; 10 bases line up with TRBD1. The germline V gene has CDR1 SGHNT and CDR2 YYREEE (reference sequence). This CDR3 region has 16 residues. Trimming removed 4 bases from V and 4 bases from J; junction bases left unmatched: 11. The CDR3 DNA reads TGTGCCAGCAGCGGTTCTAGCCGGGACAGGGGATACGAGCAGTACTTC. This sequence encodes CASSGSSRDRGYEQYF.